Below, 13 T cell receptor beta chains from the same sample are listed, as sequenced in a study of PD-1 blockade in classical Hodgkin lymphoma. Every patient was affected by relapse after autologous stem cell transplantation, while exposure to brentuximab vedotin was not uniform. The repertoire was sequenced with immunoSEQ multiplex PCR; TCRdb's copy has only in-frame clones and lacks some. Here the sample spans 9,500 to 12,000 clones, about 88% being singletons. The sample consisted of peripheral blood mononuclear cells (PBMCs), taken at baseline. Receptors were obtained from a human donor with classical Hodgkin lymphoma.

V and J are TRBV30 and TRBJ2-3, with 10 bases aligning to TRBD2. V was pared by 0 bases and J by 6 bases, with 18 bases of the junction left unmatched. Germline CDR1 GTSNPN, CDR2 SVGIG (reference sequence). The CDR3 totals 19 residues. CDR3 sequence: CAWSVLQRGGLTRRDTQYF. The CDR3, as DNA: TGTGCCTGGAGTGTACTCCAGCGGGGGGGCTTAACACGAAGGGATACGCAGTATTTT.

In this sample, this clone turned up once. This chain uses TRBV5-4 with TRBJ2-5; 10 bases match TRBD2. Germline V gene data show CDR1 as SGHNT and CDR2 as YYREEE (reference sequence). This CDR3 contains 16 residues. V was clipped by 3 bases and J by 3 bases; unmatched bases: 8. The CDR3 region is CASSSLTSGLKETQYF. The DNA of the CDR3 is TGTGCCAGCAGCTCCCTGACTAGCGGGCTTAAAGAGACCCAGTACTTC.

This clone was counted only a few times. The rearrangement links TRBV6-5 to TRBJ1-2; the D is unclear. The V end lost 4 bases, the J end lost 4 bases, and 13 bases lay between the germline ends. Germline assignment: CDR1 MNHEY and CDR2 SVGAGI. There are 14 residues in the CDR3. The CDR3 region has the DNA TGTGCCAGCAGTTCCATGACCGAAGTCTATGGCTACACCTTC. It translates to CASSSMTEVYGYTF.

This chain joins TRBV5-6 and TRBJ2-3, with a tentative D call TRBD1 (6 bases). The CDR3 is 16 residues long. Trimming took 3 bases from V and 1 from J, leaving 15 bases between them. Looked up from germline, CDR1 is SGHDT and CDR2 is YYEEEE. DNA for the CDR3: TGTGCCAGCAGCTGGGGGCTCAGGGACCGCACAGATACGCAGTATTTT. Its protein is CASSWGLRDRTDTQYF.

The V and J genes are TRBV10-3 and TRBJ1-6; D is undetermined. The germline gives CDR1 ENHRY, CDR2 SYGVKD. V gave up 5 bases and J gave up 0 bases, with 8 bases separating them. The CDR3 spans 15 residues. CDR3 sequence reads: CAISPGSSYNSPLHF. The CDR3 DNA reads as TGTGCCATCAGTCCCGGGAGCTCCTATAATTCACCCCTCCACTTT.

V usage is TRBV10-2 and J usage is TRBJ2-3; 11 nucleotides agree with TRBD2. The germline V gene encodes CDR1 WSHSY and CDR2 SAAADI. The length of the CDR3 is 18 residues. J gave up 2 bases and V 0 bases, and 7 bases lay outside the gene matches. CDR3 amino acids: CASSESKGLAVPTDTQYF. The CDR3 DNA follows: TGCGCCAGCAGTGAGTCGAAGGGACTAGCGGTCCCCACAGATACGCAGTATTTT.

V and J are TRBV9 and TRBJ2-1; 9 bases align to TRBD2. With V trimmed by 0 bases and J by 4 bases, 11 bases remained unmatched. This CDR3 spans 18 amino acids. Germline V gene data show CDR1 as SGDLS and CDR2 as YYNGEE. In DNA form, the CDR3 reads TGTGCCAGCAGCGTAGAAGGGCGGGGGGGCCGTTGGTACAATGAGCAGTTCTTC. As protein: CASSVEGRGGRWYNEQFF.

The rearrangement uses TRBV19 and TRBJ2-1, with D perhaps TRBD2 (6 bases). Germline V CDR1 and CDR2: LNHDA, SQIVND (reference sequence). The V gene lost 10 bases and the J gene lost 0 bases, with 16 bases spanning the gap. The CDR3 runs 15 residues. This CDR3 reads CATRIADASYNEQFF. Written as DNA, the CDR3 is TGTGCCACCAGAATAGCGGATGCCTCCTACAATGAGCAGTTCTTC.

This clone has only a few counts. The V gene is TRBV4-3, the J gene TRBJ1-1; the D gene is possibly TRBD1 (6 bases). V gave up 0 bases and J gave up 10 bases, with 9 bases separating them. The CDR3 is 12 amino acids. The germline V gene encodes CDR1 LGHNA and CDR2 YSLEER. The CDR3 spells CASSQDQGGAFF. In DNA form, the CDR3 reads TGCGCCAGCAGCCAAGATCAAGGGGGAGCTTTCTTT.

The chain has TRBV18 and TRBJ2-2; D perhaps matches TRBD1 (6 bases). CDR3 length equals 15 residues. Germline V gives CDR1 KGHSH, CDR2 LQKENI. The V gene lost 5 bases and the J gene lost 0 bases, with 10 bases spanning the gap. This CDR3 is CASSSQGPNTGELFF. DNA for the CDR3: TGTGCCAGCTCATCACAGGGTCCGAACACCGGGGAGCTGTTTTTT.

This chain uses TRBV29-1 with TRBJ2-7; the match to TRBD1 covers 8 bases. V shed 7 bases, J shed 1 base, and the junction held 6 bases outside the gene matches. The CDR3 sequence is 13 residues long. Germline V gives CDR1 SQVTM, CDR2 ANQGSEA. DNA of the CDR3: TGCAGCGCATTCGGACAGGGATCCTACGAGCAGTACTTC. Translating gives CSAFGQGSYEQYF.

This clone counts as medium-sized. The chain uses TRBV27 and TRBJ2-3; D remains ambiguous. CDR1 is MNHEY, CDR2 SMNVEV, per germline (reference sequence). V was cut by 3 bases and J by 1 base, with 11 bases left in between. This CDR3 is built from 15 residues. Here the CDR3 DNA reads TGTGCCAGCAGTTTGGACCCTACTGGCACAGATACGCAGTATTTT. As protein: CASSLDPTGTDTQYF.

The genes are TRBV5-1 and TRBJ2-5; 11 bases align to TRBD2. Per the germline V gene, CDR1 is SGHRS and CDR2 is YFSETQ. V lost 5 bases and J lost 6; bases outside the gene matches: 9. The CDR3 spans 15 residues. The CDR3 region has the DNA TGCGCCAGCAGGTCGGGACTAGCGGTGCTCCAGACCCAGTACTTC. Its translation is CASRSGLAVLQTQYF.